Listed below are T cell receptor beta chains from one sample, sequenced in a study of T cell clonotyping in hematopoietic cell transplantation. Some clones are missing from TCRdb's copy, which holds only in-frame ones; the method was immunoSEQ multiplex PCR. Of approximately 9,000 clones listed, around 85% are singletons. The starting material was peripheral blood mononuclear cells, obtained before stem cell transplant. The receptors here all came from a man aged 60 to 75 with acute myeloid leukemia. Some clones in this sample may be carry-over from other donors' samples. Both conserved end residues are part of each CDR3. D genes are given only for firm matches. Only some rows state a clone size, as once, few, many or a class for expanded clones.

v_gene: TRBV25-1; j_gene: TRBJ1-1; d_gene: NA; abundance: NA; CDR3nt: TGTGCCAGCAGTGATGAAGGCACTGAAGCTTTCTTT; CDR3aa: CASSDEGTEAFF
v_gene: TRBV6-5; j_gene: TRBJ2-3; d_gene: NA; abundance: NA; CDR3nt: TGTGCCAGCAGTTCTTTCGGGACGACGGGCACAGATACGCAGTATTTT; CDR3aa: CASSSFGTTGTDTQYF
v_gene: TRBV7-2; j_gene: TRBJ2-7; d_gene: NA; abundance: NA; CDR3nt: TGTGCCAGCAGCTTAAGGGGACTCCTCTACGAGCAGTACTTC; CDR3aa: CASSLRGLLYEQYF
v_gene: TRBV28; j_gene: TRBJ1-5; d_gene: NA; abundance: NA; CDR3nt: TGTGCCAGCAGTTTTGGTCTTAATCAGCCCCAGCATTTT; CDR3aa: CASSFGLNQPQHF
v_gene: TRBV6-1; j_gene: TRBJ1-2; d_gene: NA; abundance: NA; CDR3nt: TGTGCCAGCAGTCTTCAGGGGTCCGACTATGGCTACACCTTC; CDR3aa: CASSLQGSDYGYTF
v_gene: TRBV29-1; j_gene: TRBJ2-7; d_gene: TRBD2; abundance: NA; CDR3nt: TGCAGCGTCGTGACTAGCGGGGGAGGCGAGCAGTACTTC; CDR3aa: CSVVTSGGGEQYF
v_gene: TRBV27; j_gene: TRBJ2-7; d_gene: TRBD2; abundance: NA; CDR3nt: TGTGCCAGCAGTGGGGCTAGCGGGACCTACGAGCAGTACTTC; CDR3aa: CASSGASGTYEQYF
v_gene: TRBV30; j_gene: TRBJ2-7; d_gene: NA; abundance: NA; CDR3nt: TGTGCCTGGAGTGATACTAGCACCAACTACGAGCAGTACTTC; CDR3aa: CAWSDTSTNYEQYF
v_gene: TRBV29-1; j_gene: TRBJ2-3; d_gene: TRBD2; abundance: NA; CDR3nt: TGCAGCGTTGACGGGGGACTAGCGGGAGGTGGAACAGATACGCAGTATTTT; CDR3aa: CSVDGGLAGGGTDTQYF
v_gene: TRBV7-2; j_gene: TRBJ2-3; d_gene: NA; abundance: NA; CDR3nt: TGTGCCAGCAGCTTAGATCGAGGGGGGGCACATACGCAGTATTTT; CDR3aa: CASSLDRGGAHTQYF
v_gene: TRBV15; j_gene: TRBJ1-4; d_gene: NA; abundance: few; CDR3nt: TGTGCCACCAGCACCCTACAGGTTTCAGAAAAACTGTTTTTT; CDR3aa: CATSTLQVSEKLFF
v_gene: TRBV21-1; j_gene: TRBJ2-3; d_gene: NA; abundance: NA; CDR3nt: TGTGCCAGCAGCAAAGCAGTCCAAACGACAACAGATACGCAGTATTTT; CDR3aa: CASSKAVQTTTDTQYF
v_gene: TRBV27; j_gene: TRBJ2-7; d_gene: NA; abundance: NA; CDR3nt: TGTGCCAGCAGTTTACTGCGGGTTCCGGTCTACGAGCAGTACTTC; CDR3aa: CASSLLRVPVYEQYF
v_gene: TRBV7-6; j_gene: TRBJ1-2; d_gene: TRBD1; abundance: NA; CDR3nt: TGTGCCAGCAGCTCTGGGACAGGGGTCGGCTATGGCTACACCTTC; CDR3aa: CASSSGTGVGYGYTF
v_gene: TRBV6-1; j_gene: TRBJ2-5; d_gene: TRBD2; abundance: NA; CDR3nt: TGTGCCAGCAGTGCCCGGGAGTCGGGGGGAGGAGAGACCCAGTACTTC; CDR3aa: CASSARESGGGETQYF
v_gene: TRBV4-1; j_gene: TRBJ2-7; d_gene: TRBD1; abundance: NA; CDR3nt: TGCGCCAGCAGCCAAGACGTTATTGGGACAGGGGCCGGGCAGTACTTC; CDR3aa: CASSQDVIGTGAGQYF
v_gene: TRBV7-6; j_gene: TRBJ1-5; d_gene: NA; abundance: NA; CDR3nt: TGTGCCAGCAGCTTAGGGCCGGATAGCAATCAGCCCCAGCATTTT; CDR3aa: CASSLGPDSNQPQHF
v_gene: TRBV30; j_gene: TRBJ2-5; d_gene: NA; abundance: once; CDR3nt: TGTGCCTGGAGTGAATCACGGGAGACCCAGTACTTC; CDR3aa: CAWSESRETQYF
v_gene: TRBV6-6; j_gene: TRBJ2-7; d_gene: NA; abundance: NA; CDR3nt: TGTGCCAGCAATCCAGGGGCCTCCTACGAGCAGTACTTC; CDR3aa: CASNPGASYEQYF
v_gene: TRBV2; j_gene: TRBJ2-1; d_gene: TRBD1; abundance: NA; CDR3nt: TGTGCCAGCAGTGAAGGTTGGGGGACAGGGGAGGGGAATGAGCAGTTCTTC; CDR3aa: CASSEGWGTGEGNEQFF
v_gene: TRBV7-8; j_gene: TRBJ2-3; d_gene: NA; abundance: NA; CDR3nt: TGTGCCAGCAGCTTAGCGTACCCAGATACGCAGTATTTT; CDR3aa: CASSLAYPDTQYF
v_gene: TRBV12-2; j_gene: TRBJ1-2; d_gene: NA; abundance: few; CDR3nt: TGTGCAAGTCGCTTAGGATTAAGGGGTAGACAAGATGGCTACACCTTC; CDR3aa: CASRLGLRGRQDGYTF
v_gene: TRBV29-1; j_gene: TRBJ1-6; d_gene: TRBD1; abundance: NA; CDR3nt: TGCAGCGCCCAAACCACGACAGGGACCGGTTCACCCCTCCACTTT; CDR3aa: CSAQTTTGTGSPLHF
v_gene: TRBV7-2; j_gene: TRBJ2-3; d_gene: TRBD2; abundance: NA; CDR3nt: TGTGCCAGCAGCCCCGGACTAGCGGGAGAAGCGCAGTATTTT; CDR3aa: CASSPGLAGEAQYF
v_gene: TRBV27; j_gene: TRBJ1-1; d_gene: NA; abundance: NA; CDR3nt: TGTGCCAGCAGTTTATTCCCGGAATTGAACACTGAAGCTTTCTTT; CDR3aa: CASSLFPELNTEAFF
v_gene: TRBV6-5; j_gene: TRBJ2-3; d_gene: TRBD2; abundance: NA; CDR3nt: TGTGCCAGCAGTTACGTACTAGCGGAGAGCACAGATACGCAGTATTTT; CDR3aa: CASSYVLAESTDTQYF
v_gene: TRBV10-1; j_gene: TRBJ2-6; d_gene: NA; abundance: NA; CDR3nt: TGCGCCAGCAGTGAAAAGGGGGGGAGGGATGGGGCCAACGTCCTGACTTTC; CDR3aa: CASSEKGGRDGANVLTF
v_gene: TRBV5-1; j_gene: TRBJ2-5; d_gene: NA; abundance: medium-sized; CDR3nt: TGCGCCAGCAGCTTCGGCCTCCCTCAAGAGACCCAGTACTTC; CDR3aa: CASSFGLPQETQYF
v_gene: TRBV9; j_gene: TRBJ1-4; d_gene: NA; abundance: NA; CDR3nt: TGTGCCAGCAGCAAGACAGAGACCCAGAATGAAAAACTGTTTTTT; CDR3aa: CASSKTETQNEKLFF
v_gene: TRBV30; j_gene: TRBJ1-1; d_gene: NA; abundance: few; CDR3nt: TGTGCCTGGAGTTCAGACGACCTAACGGCTTTCTTT; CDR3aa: CAWSSDDLTAFF
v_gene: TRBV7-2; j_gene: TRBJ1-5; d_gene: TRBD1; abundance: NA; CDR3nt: TGTGCCAGCAGCCCGCAGGGGGTCGGCAATCAGCCCCAGCATTTT; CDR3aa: CASSPQGVGNQPQHF
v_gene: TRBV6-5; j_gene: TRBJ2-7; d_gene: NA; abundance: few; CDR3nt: TGTGCCAGCAGCAGGGGTGGGCCCTCCTACGAGCAGTACTTC; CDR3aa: CASSRGGPSYEQYF
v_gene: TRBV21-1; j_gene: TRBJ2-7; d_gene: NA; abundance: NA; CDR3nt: TGTGCCAGCAGCGGCCGGCCCCTACTAGCGGGAGGGCCCTACGAGCAGTACTTC; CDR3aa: CASSGRPLLAGGPYEQYF
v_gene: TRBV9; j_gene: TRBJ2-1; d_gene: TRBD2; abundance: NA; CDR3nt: TGTGCCAGCAGCGTAGAAGGGACTAGCTGGAATGAGCAGTTCTTC; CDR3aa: CASSVEGTSWNEQFF